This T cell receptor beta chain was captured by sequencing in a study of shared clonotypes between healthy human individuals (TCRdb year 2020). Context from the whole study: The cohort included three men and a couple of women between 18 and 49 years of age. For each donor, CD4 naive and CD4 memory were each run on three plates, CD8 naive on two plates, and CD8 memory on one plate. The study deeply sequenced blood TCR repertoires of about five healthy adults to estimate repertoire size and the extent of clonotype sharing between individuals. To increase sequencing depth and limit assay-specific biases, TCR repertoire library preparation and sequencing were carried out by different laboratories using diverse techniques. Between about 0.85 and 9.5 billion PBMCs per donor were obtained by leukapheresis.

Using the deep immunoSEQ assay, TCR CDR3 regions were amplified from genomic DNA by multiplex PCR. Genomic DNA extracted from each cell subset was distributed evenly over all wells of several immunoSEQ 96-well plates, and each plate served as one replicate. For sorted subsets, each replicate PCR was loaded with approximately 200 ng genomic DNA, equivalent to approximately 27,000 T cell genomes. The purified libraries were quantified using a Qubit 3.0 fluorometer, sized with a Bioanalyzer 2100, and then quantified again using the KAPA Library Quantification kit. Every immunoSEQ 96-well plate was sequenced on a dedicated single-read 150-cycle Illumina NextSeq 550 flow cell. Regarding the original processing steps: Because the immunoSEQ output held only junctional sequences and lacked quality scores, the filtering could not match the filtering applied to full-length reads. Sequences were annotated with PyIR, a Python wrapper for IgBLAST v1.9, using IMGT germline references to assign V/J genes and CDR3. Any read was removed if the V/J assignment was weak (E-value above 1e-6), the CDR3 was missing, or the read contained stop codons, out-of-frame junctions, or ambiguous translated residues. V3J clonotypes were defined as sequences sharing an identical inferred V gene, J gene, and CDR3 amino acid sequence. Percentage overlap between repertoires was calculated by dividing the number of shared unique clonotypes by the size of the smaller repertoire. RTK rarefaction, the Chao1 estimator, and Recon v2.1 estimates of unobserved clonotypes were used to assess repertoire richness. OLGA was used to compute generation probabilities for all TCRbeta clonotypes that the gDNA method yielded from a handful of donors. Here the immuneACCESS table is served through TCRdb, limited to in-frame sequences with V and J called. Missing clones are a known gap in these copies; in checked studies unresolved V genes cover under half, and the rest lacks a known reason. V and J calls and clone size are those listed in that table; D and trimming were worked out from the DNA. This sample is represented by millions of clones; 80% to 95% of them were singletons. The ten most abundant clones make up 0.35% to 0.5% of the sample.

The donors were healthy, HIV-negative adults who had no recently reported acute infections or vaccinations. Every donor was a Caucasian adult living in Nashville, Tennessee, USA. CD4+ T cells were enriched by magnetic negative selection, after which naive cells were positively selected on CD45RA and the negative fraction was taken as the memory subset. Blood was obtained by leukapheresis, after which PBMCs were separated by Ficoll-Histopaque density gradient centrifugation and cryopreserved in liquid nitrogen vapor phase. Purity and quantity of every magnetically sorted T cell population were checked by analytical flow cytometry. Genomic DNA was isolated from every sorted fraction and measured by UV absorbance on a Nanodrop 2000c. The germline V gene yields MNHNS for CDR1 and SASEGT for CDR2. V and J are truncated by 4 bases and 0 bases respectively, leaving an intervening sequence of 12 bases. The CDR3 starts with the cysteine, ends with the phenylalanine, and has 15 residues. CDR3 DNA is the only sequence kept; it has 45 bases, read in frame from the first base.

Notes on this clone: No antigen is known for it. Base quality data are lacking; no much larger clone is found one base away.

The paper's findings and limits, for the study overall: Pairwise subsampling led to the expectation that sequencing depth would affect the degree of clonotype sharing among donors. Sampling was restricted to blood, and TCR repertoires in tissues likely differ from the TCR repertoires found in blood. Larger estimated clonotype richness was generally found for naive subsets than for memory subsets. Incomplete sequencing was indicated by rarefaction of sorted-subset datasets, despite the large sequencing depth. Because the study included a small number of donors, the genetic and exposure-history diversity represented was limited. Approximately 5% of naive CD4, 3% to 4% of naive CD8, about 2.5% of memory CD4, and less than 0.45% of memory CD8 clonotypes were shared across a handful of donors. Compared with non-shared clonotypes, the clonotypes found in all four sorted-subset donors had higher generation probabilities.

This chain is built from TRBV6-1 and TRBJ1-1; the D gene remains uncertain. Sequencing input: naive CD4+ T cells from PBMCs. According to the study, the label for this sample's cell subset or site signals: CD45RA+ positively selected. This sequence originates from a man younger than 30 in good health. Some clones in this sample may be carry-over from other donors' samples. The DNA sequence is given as TGTGCCAGCAGTGTAAATTGGGGAATGAACACTGAAGCTTTCTTT. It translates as CASSVNWGMNTEAFF.